This is a list of T cell receptor beta chains from one sample in a study of regulatory T cells in long-lasting Graves disease. From the multiplex PCR reads, TCRdb called clonotypes with MiXCR, one entry per CDR3 protein. This sample yields 400,000 to 500,000 distinct CDR3 sequences, of which just under 15% are seen a single time; 16% belongs to the top ten. These data were also reused for a study on T cells in Graves' hyperthyroidism and ophthalmopathy.

The material was peripheral blood mononuclear cells (PBMCs), obtained at new diagnosis, from a patient treated with antithyroid drugs. These TCRs come from a woman aged 25 to 39 with Graves disease. Both conserved end residues are part of each CDR3. Fields, in order: V gene, J gene, D gene, clone size, CDR3 protein, CDR3 DNA. The D gene is left open where the match is weak. Clone sizes are given selectively: once, few, many, or a class where the clone is expanded.

V: TRBV11-2; J: TRBJ2-2; D: NA; size: many; CDR3: CASSLADTGELFF; DNA: TGTGCCAGCAGCTTAGCCGACACCGGGGAGCTGTTTTTT
V: TRBV24-1; J: TRBJ2-1; D: TRBD2; size: few; CDR3: CATSARNGLAGPGAYNEQFF; DNA: TGTGCCACCAGTGCCCGAAATGGACTAGCGGGACCCGGAGCCTACAATGAGCAGTTCTTC
V: TRBV29-1; J: TRBJ2-3; D: NA; size: many; CDR3: CSVVIGLDTQYF; DNA: TGCAGCGTTGTAATCGGTCTTGATACGCAGTATTTT
V: TRBV28; J: TRBJ1-5; D: NA; size: many; CDR3: CASNGGQVGSKPQHF; DNA: TGTGCCAGCAATGGGGGCCAGGTGGGCAGTAAGCCCCAGCATTTT
V: TRBV28; J: TRBJ2-7; D: NA; size: many; CDR3: CASTHKYLGIYEQYF; DNA: TGTGCCAGCACCCATAAATATCTAGGAATCTACGAGCAGTACTTC
V: TRBV5-5; J: TRBJ1-5; D: NA; size: many; CDR3: CASSLATNQPQHF; DNA: TGTGCCAGCAGCTTAGCTACCAATCAGCCCCAGCATTTT
V: TRBV5-1; J: TRBJ2-2; D: NA; size: many; CDR3: CASSLRPNTGELFF; DNA: TGCGCCAGCAGCTTGCGACCGAACACCGGGGAGCTGTTTTTT
V: TRBV5-1; J: TRBJ2-3; D: TRBD1; size: few; CDR3: CASSLRTGVGDTQYF; DNA: TGCGCCAGCAGCTTAAGGACAGGGGTGGGGGATACGCAGTATTTT
V: TRBV12-3/TRBV12-4; J: TRBJ1-6; D: NA; size: many; CDR3: CASSFGGAPGSPLHF; DNA: TGTGCCAGCAGTTTTGGGGGGGCGCCGGGTTCACCCCTCCACTTT
V: TRBV28; J: TRBJ2-2; D: TRBD1; size: many; CDR3: CASSPADRVYTGELFF; DNA: TGTGCCAGCAGCCCTGCCGACAGGGTTTACACCGGGGAGCTGTTTTTT
V: TRBV24-1; J: TRBJ2-5; D: TRBD1; size: NA; CDR3: CATSGSGGTQYF; DNA: TGTGCCACCAGTGGGTCAGGGGGGACCCAGTACTTC
V: TRBV14; J: TRBJ2-5; D: TRBD1; size: many; CDR3: CASSQARGLQETQYF; DNA: TGTGCCAGCAGCCAGGCCAGGGGGCTGCAAGAGACCCAGTACTTC
V: TRBV20-1; J: TRBJ2-7; D: TRBD2; size: many; CDR3: CSAGTSSYEQYF; DNA: TGCAGTGCTGGGACTAGCTCCTACGAGCAGTACTTC
V: TRBV5-4; J: TRBJ2-3; D: NA; size: NA; CDR3: CASRPLGGNTQYF; DNA: TGTGCCAGCAGGCCACTAGGGGGAAATACGCAGTATTTT
V: TRBV20-1; J: TRBJ1-5; D: TRBD1; size: NA; CDR3: CSASRGQGYNQPQHF; DNA: TGCAGTGCTAGTAGGGGGCAGGGTTACAATCAGCCCCAGCATTTT
V: TRBV18; J: TRBJ2-7; D: NA; size: many; CDR3: CASSHPEGVSYEQYF; DNA: TGTGCCAGCTCACACCCGGAGGGAGTCTCCTACGAGCAGTACTTC
V: TRBV2; J: TRBJ2-1; D: TRBD2; size: NA; CDR3: CASSEIGAGAREQFF; DNA: TGTGCCAGCAGTGAAATCGGGGCGGGAGCTCGGGAGCAGTTCTTC
V: TRBV6-1; J: TRBJ1-1; D: NA; size: many; CDR3: CASRSLETANEAFF; DNA: TGTGCCAGCAGGAGCCTTGAGACAGCGAATGAAGCTTTCTTT
V: TRBV14; J: TRBJ2-3; D: TRBD2; size: few; CDR3: CASSQEWEIAGKDTQYF; DNA: TGTGCCAGCAGCCAAGAGTGGGAAATAGCGGGAAAAGATACGCAGTATTTT
V: TRBV10-3; J: TRBJ2-1; D: TRBD2; size: many; CDR3: CAISDPRDSGIINEQFF; DNA: TGTGCCATCAGTGACCCCCGAGATAGCGGGATAATAAATGAGCAGTTCTTC
V: TRBV5-1; J: TRBJ1-1; D: NA; size: NA; CDR3: CASSLEGREYTEAFF; DNA: TGCGCCAGCAGCTTGGAGGGCAGGGAGTACACTGAAGCTTTCTTT
V: TRBV7-2; J: TRBJ2-1; D: TRBD2; size: many; CDR3: CASSLWGGLANEQFF; DNA: TGTGCCAGCAGCTTATGGGGGGGACTAGCCAATGAGCAGTTCTTC
V: TRBV19; J: TRBJ2-6; D: NA; size: NA; CDR3: CASSMSSGANVLTF; DNA: TGTGCCAGTAGTATGAGCTCTGGGGCCAACGTCCTGACTTTC
V: TRBV5-1; J: TRBJ1-2; D: NA; size: few; CDR3: CASSPGTISNYGYTF; DNA: TGCGCCAGCAGCCCAGGGACGATCTCTAACTATGGCTACACCTTC
V: TRBV30; J: TRBJ1-2; D: NA; size: few; CDR3: CAWSAVGDGYTF; DNA: TGTGCCTGGAGTGCGGTAGGAGATGGCTACACCTTC
V: TRBV27; J: TRBJ2-1; D: NA; size: NA; CDR3: CASGTWSSNDEQFF; DNA: TGTGCCAGCGGTACCTGGAGCAGTAACGATGAGCAGTTCTTC
V: TRBV2; J: TRBJ2-6; D: NA; size: NA; CDR3: CASSAGSIGANVLTF; DNA: TGTGCCAGCAGTGCAGGTAGTATAGGGGCCAACGTCCTGACTTTC
V: TRBV2; J: TRBJ2-7; D: TRBD1; size: NA; CDR3: CARSRGTVSTYEQYF; DNA: TGTGCCAGAAGTAGGGGGACAGTTTCAACCTACGAGCAGTACTTC
V: TRBV28; J: TRBJ2-7; D: TRBD2; size: few; CDR3: CASSAIPFSGSSYEQYF; DNA: TGTGCCAGCAGCGCGATCCCCTTTAGCGGGTCGTCCTACGAGCAGTACTTC
V: TRBV5-8; J: TRBJ1-5; D: NA; size: many; CDR3: CASSLAQTSNQPQHF; DNA: TGTGCCAGCAGCTTGGCCCAGACTAGCAATCAGCCCCAGCATTTT
V: TRBV5-1; J: TRBJ2-7; D: TRBD2; size: many; CDR3: CASSLGGGSNEQYF; DNA: TGCGCCAGCAGCTTGGGAGGCGGGAGCAACGAGCAGTACTTC
V: TRBV30; J: TRBJ2-2; D: TRBD2; size: NA; CDR3: CAWSSGRGAGELFF; DNA: TGTGCCTGGTCTAGCGGGAGGGGCGCCGGGGAGCTGTTTTTT
V: TRBV11-2; J: TRBJ1-2; D: TRBD1; size: NA; CDR3: CASSSRGPGYGYTF; DNA: TGTGCCAGCAGCTCCAGGGGGCCGGGCTATGGCTACACCTTC
V: TRBV3-1; J: TRBJ2-3; D: NA; size: many; CDR3: CASSQDISRVYTDTQYF; DNA: TGTGCCAGCAGCCAAGATATTTCGAGGGTTTACACAGATACGCAGTATTTT
V: TRBV19; J: TRBJ1-2; D: NA; size: few; CDR3: CASSIARNGYTF; DNA: TGTGCCAGTAGTATAGCTCGGAATGGCTACACCTTC
V: TRBV27; J: TRBJ2-7; D: NA; size: many; CDR3: CASSLGGDYEQYF; DNA: TGTGCCAGCAGTTTAGGGGGAGACTACGAGCAGTACTTC
V: TRBV20-1; J: TRBJ2-3; D: TRBD2; size: many; CDR3: CSARRSSGSGDTQYF; DNA: TGCAGTGCTCGGCGGTCTAGCGGGAGCGGAGATACGCAGTATTTT
V: TRBV5-1; J: TRBJ2-2; D: NA; size: NA; CDR3: CASSRRDVNTGELFF; DNA: TGCGCCAGCAGCCGCCGGGACGTCAACACCGGGGAGCTGTTTTTT
V: TRBV14; J: TRBJ2-2; D: TRBD1; size: many; CDR3: CASSLRTGHTGELFF; DNA: TGTGCCAGCAGCCTTCGGACAGGGCACACCGGGGAGCTGTTTTTT
V: TRBV7-9; J: TRBJ1-1; D: TRBD1; size: NA; CDR3: CASFRDSNTEAFF; DNA: TGTGCCAGCTTCCGGGACAGCAACACTGAAGCTTTCTTT
V: TRBV20-1; J: TRBJ1-5; D: TRBD1; size: many; CDR3: CSVVSPGTGLLGNQPQHF; DNA: TGCAGTGTCGTCAGCCCCGGGACAGGGCTTTTGGGCAATCAGCCCCAGCATTTT
V: TRBV4-1; J: TRBJ2-1; D: NA; size: NA; CDR3: CASSQEGTSSYNEQFF; DNA: TGCGCCAGCAGCCAAGAAGGCACTAGCTCCTACAATGAGCAGTTCTTC
V: TRBV2; J: TRBJ1-6; D: NA; size: NA; CDR3: CASSHSGTADSPLHF; DNA: TGTGCCAGCAGCCACTCCGGGACGGCGGATTCACCCCTCCACTTT
V: TRBV9; J: TRBJ2-5; D: NA; size: many; CDR3: CASTGSDLETQYF; DNA: TGTGCCAGCACCGGATCTGATCTCGAGACCCAGTACTTC